This T cell receptor beta chain was sequenced in a study of blood T cell repertoires in COVID-19. TCRdb's copy holds only in-frame clones and misses some; the assay was immunoSEQ multiplex PCR. Counted here are about 71,000 clones, 82% occurring once; the ten biggest clones make up around 13%. Deletions cut 1 base from V and 16 bases from J, with 17 bases between. CDR1 is SEHNR and CDR2 is FQNEAQ in the germline V gene (reference sequence). CDR3 length equals 13 residues. V gene TRBV7-9 combines with J gene TRBJ2-1; tentatively, D is TRBD2 (6 bases). This TCR was recovered from a woman older than 75 with acute or convalescent COVID-19. The specimen sequenced was peripheral blood. The CDR3 region is CASSLGTATSYFF. The CDR3 nucleotides are TGTGCCAGCAGCTTAGGGACCGCGACTAGTTATTTCTTC.